This T cell receptor beta chain was identified during a study of T-cell reconstitution after alpha-beta-depleted transplantation in children. Molecular barcoding with unique molecular identifiers was used for the TCRbeta library. TCRdb fed the PCR reads into MiXCR, producing one record per CDR3 protein. The sample has 700,000 to 950,000 distinct CDR3 sequences, roughly 15% seen once. This clonotype was detected ten times or more. Its specificity is not known. Study-level results: Diversity of TCRbeta at day 60 was high in some patients, arising from surviving recipient T cells and thymic progenitors. Expanded clones from the graft, numbering several hundred, reportedly supplied alpha-beta T cells about two months after transplant. After one year, T-cell counts and TCRbeta diversity mostly came from new T cells.

Deletions cut 1 base from V and 5 bases from J, with 9 bases between. Germline-derived CDR1 and CDR2 are SEHNR and FQNEAQ (reference sequence). The CDR3 spans 14 residues. The V and J genes are TRBV7-9 and TRBJ2-1; D is possibly TRBD1 (6 bases). The starting material was PBMCs, mostly from graft donor cells, obtained 360 days after TCRalphabeta/CD19-depleted stem cell transplant. This sequence originates from a male patient between 10 and 17 years old who had a stem cell transplant for acute lymphoblastic leukemia, so the T cells may come from the graft donor. DNA for the CDR3: TGTGCCAGCAGCTTAGTCGGGGACAACAATGAGCAGTTCTTC. This gives the protein CASSLVGDNNEQFF.